What follows are 21 T cell receptor beta chains derived from one specimen sequenced in a study of OX40 agonist ivuxolimab in advanced cancers. Assay: immunoSEQ multiplex PCR; the TCRdb copy retains only in-frame clones and omits some. The data contain roughly 10,000 clones, 86% of them seen just once; the ten biggest clones take up 9.5% to 15%. The starting material was CD4+ or CD8+ T cells sorted from blood, obtained in a trial of the OX40 agonist ivuxolimab. The receptors stem from an adult with an advanced solid tumor such as melanoma, head and neck, liver or kidney cancer.

This clone was seen once. V is TRBV11-3 and J is TRBJ2-3; 7 bases are shared with TRBD1. This CDR3 contains 16 residues. V lost 5 bases and J lost 6; bases outside the gene matches: 14. CDR1 is SGHNT and CDR2 is YENEEA in the germline V gene. CDR3 residues: CASSPPGTADVDTQYF. The CDR3 DNA sequence: TGTGCCAGCAGCCCACCTGGGACAGCCGACGTGGATACGCAGTATTTT. The full variable domain, in which reference TRBV11-3 and TRBJ2-3 provide the parts outside the CDR3, is EAGVVQSPRYKIIEKKQPVAFWCNPISGHNTLYWYLQNLGQGPELLIRYENEEAVDDSQLPKDRFSAERLKGVDSTLKIQPAELGDSAVYLCASSPPGTADVDTQYFGPGTRLTVL.

The chain recombines TRBV4-1 with TRBJ2-7, with D possibly TRBD2 on 5 matching bases. Deletions cut 0 bases from V and 2 bases from J, with 11 bases between. Germline CDR1 reads MGHRA; CDR2 reads YSYEKL. The CDR3 contains 15 residues. CDR3 nucleotide sequence: TGCGCCAGCAGCCAAGAAGGGCCCGGGGCCTACGAGCAGTACTTC. Protein sequence: CASSQEGPGAYEQYF.

This clone was observed a single time. This chain connects TRBV19 to TRBJ2-7, with D possibly matching TRBD1 (6 bases). CDR3 size: 16 residues. Germline loops: CDR1 LNHDA, CDR2 SQIVND (reference sequence). The ends were cut back, 5 bases at V and 1 base at J, with 18 bases in the middle. As DNA, the CDR3 is TGTGCCAGTAGTGCACAGGGTCCGGGTGAATCCTACGAGCAGTACTTC. Protein sequence: CASSAQGPGESYEQYF.

This chain joins TRBV4-1 and TRBJ2-7; D not certain. The CDR3 sequence is 13 residues long. The germline gives CDR1 MGHRA, CDR2 YSYEKL. Trimming cost V 0 bases and J 7 bases, with 10 bases left between them. The CDR3 DNA is TGCGCCAGCAGCCAAGAGCCATCATGGGAGCAGTACTTC. Protein product: CASSQEPSWEQYF.

This clone was seen a single time. This chain uses TRBV19 with TRBJ2-1; 7 nucleotides match TRBD1. The J segment lost 6 bases and the V segment lost 7 bases, leaving 6 bases of the junction unmatched. Germline V gene sequence: CDR1 LNHDA, CDR2 SQIVND (reference sequence). This CDR3 has 13 amino acids. The CDR3, as DNA: TGTGCCAGTACGTTATCAGGGGGCAATGAGCAGTTCTTC. Translation gives CASTLSGGNEQFF.

As to this clone: The sample contains more than one DNA sequence encoding this CDR3. V gene TRBV6-4 combines with J gene TRBJ2-3; a weak D match, TRBD2 (5 bases). Per germline, CDR1 MRHNA and CDR2 SNTAGT. V shed 8 bases and J shed 3 bases, with 15 bases lying between them. The CDR3 consists of 14 residues. CDR3 loop: CASSERGSTDTQYF. The CDR3 DNA reads TGTGCCAGCTCAGAACGGGGTTCGACAGATACGCAGTATTTT.

This sequence joins TRBV14 and TRBJ2-3; possible D gene TRBD2, 5 bases. The germline gives CDR1 SGHDN, CDR2 FVKESK. Trimming left V 1 base short and J 5 bases short, with 10 bases between. The CDR3 has 14 residues. The CDR3, as DNA: TGTGCCAGCAGCCAAGTGGCCCGGGGAGATACGCAGTATTTT. It translates to CASSQVARGDTQYF.

The chain is built from TRBV2 and TRBJ2-5; 9 nucleotides agree with TRBD1. Judging by the DNA end, TRBJ2-7 fits better; the J call may be wrong. Germline V gene sequence: CDR1 SNHLY, CDR2 FYNNEI. This CDR3 region has 18 residues. The CDR3 bases are TGTGCCAGCAGTGACCCGAGACAGGGGGGAACCGACTCCTACGAGCAGTACTTC. Protein sequence: CASSDPRQGGTDSYEQYF.

The genes are TRBV10-2 and TRBJ1-5; tentative D call: TRBD1 (6 bases). Germline CDR1 reads WSHSY; CDR2 reads SAAADI. V dropped 2 bases and J dropped 7 bases, with 9 bases sitting between them. CDR3 size: 13 residues. The CDR3 is CASSELRGQPQHF. The DNA for the CDR3 is TGCGCCAGCAGTGAGCTCAGGGGACAGCCCCAGCATTTT.

This clone showed up just once. This sequence joins TRBV4-1 and TRBJ1-4; D is undetermined. This CDR3 region has 14 residues. Trimming cost V 4 bases and J 1 base, with 7 bases left between them. From germline, CDR1 is MGHRA and CDR2 YSYEKL. CDR3: CASSPPGTNEKLFF. The CDR3 DNA reads TGCGCCAGCAGCCCCCCGGGAACTAATGAAAAACTGTTTTTT.

CDR3 sequence (DNA): TGTGCCAGCAGTACTAGCGGGGTAGGTTACGAGCAGTACTTC. Amino acid sequence: CASSTSGVGYEQYF. The V gene is TRBV6-1, the J gene TRBJ2-7; 10 nucleotides line up with TRBD2. The CDR3 has 14 residues. With 5 bases clipped from V and 4 bases from J, the junction kept 5 bases outside the gene matches. Germline V gene data show CDR1 as MNHNS and CDR2 as SASEGT.

The chain joins TRBV13 to TRBJ2-3; 9 bases map to TRBD2. The J segment lost 4 bases and the V segment lost 1 base, leaving 6 bases of the junction unmatched. Per germline, CDR1 PRHDT and CDR2 FYEKMQ (reference sequence). The CDR3 consists of 16 residues. DNA of the CDR3: TGTGCCAGCAGCTTAGAGAGCGGGGGGTTCCCAGATACGCAGTATTTT. Translation: CASSLESGGFPDTQYF.

The chain joins TRBV4-2 to TRBJ2-5; the D call may be TRBD1 or TRBD2 (5 bases each). Germline V gene sequence: CDR1 LGHNA, CDR2 YNFKEQ. This CDR3 region has 16 residues. V lost 4 bases and J lost 1, with 16 bases in between. CDR3 nucleotide sequence: TGTGCCAGCAGCCTCAGGGCGGACTTTATCCAAGAGACCCAGTACTTC. It is translated as CASSLRADFIQETQYF.

The J gene is TRBJ2-5, the V gene TRBV5-1, with 9 bases that match TRBD1. The CDR3 loop spans 15 amino acids. CDR1 and CDR2 (germline): SGHRS, YFSETQ. V was clipped by 5 bases and J by 4 bases; unmatched bases: 9. The CDR3 coding sequence is TGCGCCAGCAGTCCAAGGACGACAGGGGGAGAGACCCAGTACTTC. Its protein is CASSPRTTGGETQYF.

The chain has TRBV19 and TRBJ2-5, with D uncertain. The CDR3 loop spans 15 amino acids. With 0 bases removed from V and 5 bases from J, the gap between germline ends came to 13 bases. Germline CDR1 and CDR2: LNHDA and SQIVND (reference sequence). The CDR3 DNA is TGTGCCAGTAGTATAGATGGCGGCAATCCGGAGACCCAGTACTTC. This encodes CASSIDGGNPETQYF.

J is TRBJ1-1 and V is TRBV11-2, with 9 positions matching TRBD1. The CDR3 contains 14 residues. Germline-derived CDR1 and CDR2 are SGHAT and FQNNGV. V lost 5 bases, J lost 3 bases, and 4 bases stayed unmatched. The CDR3 spells CASSMGQGYTEAFF. The CDR3, as DNA: TGTGCCAGCAGCATGGGACAGGGATACACTGAAGCTTTCTTT.

This clone showed up just once. The chain uses TRBV4-1 and TRBJ2-7; possible D gene TRBD1, 6 bases. The CDR3 has 14 amino acids. Trimming removed 3 bases at V and 3 bases at J, with 12 bases between. The germline gives CDR1 MGHRA, CDR2 YSYEKL. The CDR3: CASSQTGWVYEQYF. The CDR3, as DNA: TGCGCCAGCAGCCAGACAGGTTGGGTCTACGAGCAGTACTTC.

V and J are TRBV7-6 and TRBJ2-5; the match to TRBD1 covers 7 bases. Germline lookup yields CDR1 SGHVS and CDR2 FNYEAQ. CDR3 length: 15 amino acids. V lost 3 bases to trimming and J lost 3 bases; unmatched junction nucleotides: 7. CDR3 amino acids: CASSFRDRPKETQYF. CDR3 DNA sequence: TGTGCCAGCAGCTTTCGGGACAGACCTAAAGAGACCCAGTACTTC.

The chain employs TRBV30 and TRBJ1-2, with a weak D call TRBD1 (6 bases). V lost 1 base and J lost 8, with 17 bases in between. The CDR3 spans 14 residues. CDR1 and CDR2 from the germline V gene are GTSNPN and SVGIG (reference sequence). DNA of the CDR3: TGTGCCTGGAGTGCTACAGGGCCTTCTGTGGGCTACACCTTC. Amino acid sequence: CAWSATGPSVGYTF.

The chain joins TRBV7-9 to TRBJ2-7; 7 bases line up with TRBD1. After removal of 4 bases from V and 0 bases from J, the junction contained 6 bases not matched to a gene. The germline gives CDR1 SEHNR, CDR2 FQNEAQ (reference sequence). This CDR3 is 15 amino acids long. The CDR3 DNA follows: TGTGCCAGCAGCTCGACAGGGATCAGCTCCTACGAGCAGTACTTC. Encoded protein: CASSSTGISSYEQYF. The whole variable domain, remainder taken from reference TRBV7-9 and TRBJ2-7, is DTGVSQNPRHKITKRGQNVTFRCDPISEHNRLYWYRQTLGQGPEFLTYFQNEAQLEKSRLLSDRFSAERPKGSFSTLEIQRTEQGDSAMYLCASSSTGISSYEQYFGPGTRLTVT.

The chain joins TRBV6-1 to TRBJ1-5, with D hard to call. Germline loops: CDR1 MNHNS, CDR2 SASEGT. The CDR3 runs to 14 residues. V was clipped by 1 base and J by 0 bases, with 4 bases between them. CDR3: CASSEGSSNQPQHF. The CDR3 DNA sequence: TGTGCCAGCAGTGAAGGTAGTAGCAATCAGCCCCAGCATTTT.